This T cell receptor beta chain was obtained from a study of T cell changes during pregnancy in multiple sclerosis. The CDR3 runs to 14 residues. Germline V gene sequence: CDR1 SGHNT, CDR2 YYREEE (reference sequence). V was trimmed by 1 base and J by 1 base, leaving 7 bases between them. Generated by immunoSEQ multiplex PCR, the TCRdb table keeps only in-frame clones and is missing some. Of over 45,000 clones listed, 75% to 90% are singletons. The chain links TRBV5-4 to TRBJ2-3; D gene ambiguous. The receptor comes from a female donor with multiple sclerosis, enrolled in a pregnancy study. The sample in question was CD4+ T cells from peripheral blood mononuclear cells, obtained in the first trimester of pregnancy. For the CDR3, the DNA is TGTGCCAGCAGCTTGCGGCAGGGCACAGATACGCAGTATTTT. Residues: CASSLRQGTDTQYF.